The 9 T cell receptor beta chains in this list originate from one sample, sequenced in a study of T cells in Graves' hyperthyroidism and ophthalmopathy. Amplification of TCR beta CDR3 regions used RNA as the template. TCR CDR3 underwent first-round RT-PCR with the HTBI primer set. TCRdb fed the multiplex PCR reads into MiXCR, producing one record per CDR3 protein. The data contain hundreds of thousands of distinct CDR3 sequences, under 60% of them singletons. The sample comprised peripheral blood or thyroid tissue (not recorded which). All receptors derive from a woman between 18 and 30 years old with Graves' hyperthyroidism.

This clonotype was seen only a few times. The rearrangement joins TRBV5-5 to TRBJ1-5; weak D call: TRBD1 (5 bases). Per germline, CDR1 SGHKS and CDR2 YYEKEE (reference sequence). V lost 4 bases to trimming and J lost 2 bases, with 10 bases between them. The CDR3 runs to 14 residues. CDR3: CASSPDSGNQPQHF. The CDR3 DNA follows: TGTGCCAGCAGCCCAGACAGCGGCAATCAGCCCCAGCATTTT.

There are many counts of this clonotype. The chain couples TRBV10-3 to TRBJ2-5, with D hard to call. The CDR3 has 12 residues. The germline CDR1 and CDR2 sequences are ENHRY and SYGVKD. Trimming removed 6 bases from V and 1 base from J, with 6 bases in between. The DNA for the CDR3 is TGTGCCATCAGGGGTTCCCAAGAGACCCAGTACTTC. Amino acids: CAIRGSQETQYF.

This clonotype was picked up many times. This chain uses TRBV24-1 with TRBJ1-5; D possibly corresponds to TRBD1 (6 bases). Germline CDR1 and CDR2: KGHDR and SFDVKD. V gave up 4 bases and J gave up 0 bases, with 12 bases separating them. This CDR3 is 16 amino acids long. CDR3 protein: CATSDGQLYSNQPQHF. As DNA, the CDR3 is TGTGCCACCAGTGACGGACAGCTGTATAGCAATCAGCCCCAGCATTTT.

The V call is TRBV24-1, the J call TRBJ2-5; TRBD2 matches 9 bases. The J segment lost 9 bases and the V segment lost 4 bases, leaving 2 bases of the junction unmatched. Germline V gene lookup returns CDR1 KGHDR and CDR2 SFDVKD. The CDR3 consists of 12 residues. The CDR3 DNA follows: TGTGCCACCAGTGAGGCGGGAGGGGCCCAGTACTTC. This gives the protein CATSEAGGAQYF.

The CDR3 bases are TGTGCCAGCAGTGCTAGAGATCCGGACAGAAACACTGAAGCTTTCTTT. Translating gives CASSARDPDRNTEAFF. The chain couples TRBV25-1 to TRBJ1-1, with D possibly matching TRBD1 (6 bases). The CDR3 is 16 amino acids. The V gene lost 4 bases and the J gene lost 2 bases, with 17 bases spanning the gap. CDR1 and CDR2 (germline): MGHDK, SYGVNS.

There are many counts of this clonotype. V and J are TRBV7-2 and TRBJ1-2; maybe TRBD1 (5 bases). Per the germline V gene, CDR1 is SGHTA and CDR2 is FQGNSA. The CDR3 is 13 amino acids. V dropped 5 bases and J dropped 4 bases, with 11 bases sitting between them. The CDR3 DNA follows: TGTGCCAGCAGCACCGGGACGTCCTATGGCTACACCTTC. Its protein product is CASSTGTSYGYTF.

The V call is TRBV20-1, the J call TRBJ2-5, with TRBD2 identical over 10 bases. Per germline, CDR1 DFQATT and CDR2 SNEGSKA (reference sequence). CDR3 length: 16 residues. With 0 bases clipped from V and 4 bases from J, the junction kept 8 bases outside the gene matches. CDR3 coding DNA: TGCAGTGCTAGAGATATAGCTAGCGGGAGCGTAGAGACCCAGTACTTC. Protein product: CSARDIASGSVETQYF.

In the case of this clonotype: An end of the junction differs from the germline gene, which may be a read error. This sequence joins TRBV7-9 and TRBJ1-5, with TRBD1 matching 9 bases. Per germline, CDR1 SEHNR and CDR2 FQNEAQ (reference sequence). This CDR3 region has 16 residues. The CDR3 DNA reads TGTGCCGGCAGCCGAACAACCGGGACAGGGAATCAGCCCCAGCATTTT. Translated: CAGSRTTGTGNQPQHF.

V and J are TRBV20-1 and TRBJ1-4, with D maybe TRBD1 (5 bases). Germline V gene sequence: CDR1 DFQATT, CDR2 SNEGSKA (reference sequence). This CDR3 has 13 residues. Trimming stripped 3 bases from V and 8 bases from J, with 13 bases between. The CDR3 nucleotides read TGCAGTGCTAGGGGGGGTCGGGGAGAAAAACTGTTTTTT. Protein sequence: CSARGGRGEKLFF.